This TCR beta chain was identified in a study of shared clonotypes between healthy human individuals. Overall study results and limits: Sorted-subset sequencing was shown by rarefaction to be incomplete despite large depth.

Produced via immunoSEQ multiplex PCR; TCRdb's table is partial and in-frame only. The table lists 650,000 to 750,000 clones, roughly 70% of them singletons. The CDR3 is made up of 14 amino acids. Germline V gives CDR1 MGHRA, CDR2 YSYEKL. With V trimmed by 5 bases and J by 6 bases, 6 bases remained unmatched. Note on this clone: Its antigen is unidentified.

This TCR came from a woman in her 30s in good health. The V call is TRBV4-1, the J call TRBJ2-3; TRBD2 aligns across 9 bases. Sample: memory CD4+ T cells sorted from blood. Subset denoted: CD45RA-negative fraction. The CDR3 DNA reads TGCGCCAGCAGCAGACTAGCGGAGGTGGATACGCAGTATTTT. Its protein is CASSRLAEVDTQYF.